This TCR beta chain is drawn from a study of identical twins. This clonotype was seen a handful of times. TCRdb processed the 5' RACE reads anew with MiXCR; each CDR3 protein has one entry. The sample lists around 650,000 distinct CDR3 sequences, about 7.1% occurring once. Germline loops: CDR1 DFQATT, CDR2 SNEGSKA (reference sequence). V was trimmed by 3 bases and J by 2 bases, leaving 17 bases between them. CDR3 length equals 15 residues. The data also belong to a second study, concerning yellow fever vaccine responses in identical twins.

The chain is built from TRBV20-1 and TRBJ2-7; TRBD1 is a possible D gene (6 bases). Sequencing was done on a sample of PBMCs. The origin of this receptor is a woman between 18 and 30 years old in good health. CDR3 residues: CSARADSLNPYEQYF. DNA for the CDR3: TGCAGTGCTAGGGCGGACAGCTTAAACCCCTACGAGCAGTACTTC.